This is a list of T cell receptor beta chains from one sample in a study of blood T cell repertoires in COVID-19. Sequenced by immunoSEQ multiplex PCR; TCRdb stores in-frame clones only, minus some. The sample shows about 81,000 clones, roughly 80% of them seen only once. The sequencing sample was made of peripheral blood. The source of these receptors is a human donor in a cohort sampled during active COVID-19. CDR3s include the opening cysteine and the closing phenylalanine or tryptophan. D genes are given only for firm matches. Rows give clone size only sometimes, using once, few, many, or a class for an expanded clone.

TRBV5-1	NA	NA	TRBJ1-3	TGCGCCAGCAGCTTGGCCGGCAGGGGAGGGAACTCTGGAAACACCATATATTTT	CASSLAGRGGNSGNTIYF
TRBV7-3	NA	NA	TRBJ1-2	TGTGCCAGCAGCTTGGGAGTCCAGGATGGTGGCTACACCTTC	CASSLGVQDGGYTF
TRBV9	NA	NA	TRBJ2-3	TGTGCCAGCAGCGAGGGGATCACAGATACGCAGTATTTT	CASSEGITDTQYF
TRBV28	NA	NA	TRBJ2-3	TGTGCCGGAGGCTCGGTTGGGGATACGCAGTATTTT	CAGGSVGDTQYF
TRBV5-6	TRBD2	NA	TRBJ2-1	TGTGCCAGCAGCTTACCAGGGACTATCAATGAGCAGTTCTTC	CASSLPGTINEQFF
TRBV18	TRBD1	NA	TRBJ1-5	TGTGCCAGCTCGACGGACAGGGTCATTAATCAGCCCCAGCATTTT	CASSTDRVINQPQHF
TRBV5-4	TRBD1	NA	TRBJ1-2	TGTGCCAGCAGCCCGACAGGGGACTATGGCTACACCTTC	CASSPTGDYGYTF
TRBV5-1	NA	NA	TRBJ1-2	TGCGCCAGCAGCTTGGTTACTTCTAACTATGGCTACACCTTC	CASSLVTSNYGYTF
TRBV5-4	NA	NA	TRBJ2-7	TGTGCCAGCAGCTTGGTTCCGGGACTCCCCCTCGAGCAGTACTTC	CASSLVPGLPLEQYF
TRBV25-1	NA	NA	TRBJ2-2	TGTGCCAGCAGTGGCACAGAGAACACCGGGGAGCTGTTTTTT	CASSGTENTGELFF
TRBV5-1	NA	NA	TRBJ1-1	TGCGCCAGCAGCTTGGTCTCAGGGTCAAACACTGAAGCTTTCTTT	CASSLVSGSNTEAFF
TRBV6-6	NA	NA	TRBJ1-5	TGTGCCAGCAGTCCCAGGGTGGTTCAGCCCCAGCATTTT	CASSPRVVQPQHF
TRBV21-1	NA	NA	TRBJ2-7	TGTGCCAGCAGCAAAGTCCGGGACTACTACGAGCAGTACTTC	CASSKVRDYYEQYF
TRBV7-3	NA	NA	TRBJ1-1	TGTGCCAGCAGCCCAACAGGGTACACTGAAGCTTTCTTT	CASSPTGYTEAFF
TRBV4-1	TRBD2	NA	TRBJ2-1	TGCGCCAGCAGCCAAGGTGCTAGCGGGGGGGCCGCCTACAATGAGCAGTTCTTC	CASSQGASGGAAYNEQFF
TRBV2	TRBD1	few	TRBJ1-1	TGTGCCAGCAGACGGGACAGACAGAACACTGAAGCTTTCTTT	CASRRDRQNTEAFF
TRBV7-2	TRBD1	NA	TRBJ2-7	TGTGCCAGCAGCCCCTCAGGGGGCGGTACCTACGAGCAGTACTTC	CASSPSGGGTYEQYF
TRBV7-9	TRBD2	NA	TRBJ2-7	TGTGCCAGCAGCTTAGGGGGACTATCGGAAGAGCAGTACTTC	CASSLGGLSEEQYF
TRBV24-1	NA	NA	TRBJ1-4	TGTGCCACCAGTGTAGGGGCTAATGAAAAACTGTTTTTT	CATSVGANEKLFF
TRBV18	NA	once	TRBJ2-5	TGTGCCAGCTCACCAACCCCGCAGCAAGAGACCCAGTACTTC	CASSPTPQQETQYF